The 9 T cell receptor beta chains below come from one sample, sequenced in a study of T cell responses to AZD1222 COVID-19 vaccine. Assay: immunoSEQ multiplex PCR; the TCRdb copy retains only in-frame clones and omits some. The sample shows about 120,000 clones, approximately 88% of them seen only once. Sequenced material: peripheral blood, taken on day 0 of AZD1222 vaccination. The source is an adult in good health.

The chain combines TRBV11-1 with TRBJ1-1; TRBD1 is a possible D gene (5 bases). Germline-derived CDR1 and CDR2 are SGHAT and FQDESV (reference sequence). The V end lost 3 bases, the J end lost 0 bases, and 8 bases lay between the germline ends. The CDR3 runs 14 residues. The DNA of the CDR3 is TGTGCCAGCAGCTTGGACATCTTGAACACTGAAGCTTTCTTT. Translated, it gives CASSLDILNTEAFF.

The rearrangement uses TRBV10-1 and TRBJ2-3; D remains ambiguous. Trimming removed 8 bases at V and 3 bases at J, with 12 bases between. Germline CDR1 is WNHNN and CDR2 is SYGVQD (reference sequence). This CDR3 has 13 amino acids. CDR3 bases: TGCGCCAGCGGAGAGGCAGGAACAGATACGCAGTATTTT. The encoded protein is CASGEAGTDTQYF.

The chain combines TRBV19 with TRBJ2-7; D remains unclear. The CDR3 is made up of 16 amino acids. Germline CDR1 LNHDA, CDR2 SQIVND (reference sequence). Trimming removed 4 bases at V and 3 bases at J, with 19 bases between. In DNA form, the CDR3 reads TGTGCCAGTAGTACTGTGATAACGGCAGCCAACTACGAGCAGTACTTC. Amino acids: CASSTVITAANYEQYF.

The gene calls are TRBV4-1 and TRBJ1-1; D uncertain. The CDR3 sequence is 15 residues long. Between the trimmed V and J ends, which lost 1 base and 5 bases, there was a span of 14 bases. Looked up from germline, CDR1 is MGHRA and CDR2 is YSYEKL. This chain's CDR3 is CASSQGERSETEAFF. CDR3 DNA: TGCGCCAGCAGCCAAGGCGAGAGGAGCGAGACTGAAGCTTTCTTT.

The chain links TRBV6-6 to TRBJ1-5; D gene ambiguous. The CDR3 has 16 amino acids. Looked up from germline, CDR1 is MNHNY and CDR2 is SVGAGI (reference sequence). V dropped 1 base and J dropped 1 base, with 11 bases sitting between them. The CDR3 DNA is TGTGCCAGCAGTTACTACGGCCCCGTGAGCAATCAGCCCCAGCATTTT. The encoded protein is CASSYYGPVSNQPQHF.

The chain has TRBV2 and TRBJ2-7; no definite D call. V lost 4 bases and J 2 bases, leaving 12 bases between the germline ends. The CDR3 covers 14 residues. Germline V gives CDR1 SNHLY, CDR2 FYNNEI. CDR3 in DNA: TGTGCCAGCAGTGGCTCCTTTAGCACCTACGAGCAGTACTTC. It encodes CASSGSFSTYEQYF.

This clone has only one observation. The V gene is TRBV9, the J gene TRBJ1-1; D gene ambiguous. In germline, CDR1 is SGDLS, CDR2 YYNGEE. Trimming removed 0 bases from V and 5 bases from J, with 14 bases in between. The CDR3 sequence is 15 residues long. In DNA, the CDR3 is TGTGCCAGCAGCGTAGACGGCAGAGGCGGAACTGAAGCTTTCTTT. Protein sequence: CASSVDGRGGTEAFF.

V is TRBV6-6 and J is TRBJ1-2, with 7 nucleotides matching TRBD1. Losses at the gene ends were 6 bases for V and 0 bases for J; bases not matched to a gene: 1. The CDR3 spans 13 residues. Germline V CDR1 and CDR2: MNHNY, SVGAGI (reference sequence). CDR3 protein: CASRTGANYGYTF. The CDR3, as DNA: TGTGCCAGCAGAACAGGGGCTAACTATGGCTACACCTTC.

The chain has TRBV7-2 and TRBJ2-1; the D is unclear. Germline V gene lookup returns CDR1 SGHTA and CDR2 FQGNSA. V was clipped by 1 base and J by 5 bases, with 3 bases between them. The CDR3 length is 12 residues. As DNA, the CDR3 is TGTGCCAGCAGCTTAGTTAACAATGAGCAGTTCTTC. Amino acid sequence: CASSLVNNEQFF. Full variable domain (remainder filled in from reference TRBV7-2 and TRBJ2-1): GAGVSQSPSNKVTEKGKDVELRCDPISGHTALYWYRQSLGQGLEFLIYFQGNSAPDKSGLPSDRFSAERTGGSVSTLTIQRTQQEDSAVYLCASSLVNNEQFFGPGTRLTVL.